The T cell receptor (beta chain) under discussion was sequenced for a study of control samples from healthy donors and cancer patients. Sequencing was performed with immunoSEQ multiplex PCR; in TCRdb, only in-frame clones are kept and a portion is missing. The table lists more than 100,000 clones, approximately 90% of them singletons, with around 2.5% in the top ten. CDR3 size: 14 residues. CDR1 and CDR2 from the germline V gene are SGHVS and FQNEAQ. V was trimmed by 5 bases and J by 8 bases, leaving 16 bases between them. The clonotype was recovered from a man between 18 and 29 years old in good health. The V gene is TRBV7-8, the J gene TRBJ2-4, with D maybe TRBD2 (7 bases). The sequenced material came from blood. Here the CDR3 reads CASSTRGGADIQYF. For the CDR3, the DNA is TGTGCCAGCAGCACCCGAGGGGGGGCGGACATTCAGTACTTC.